Presented here are 10 T cell receptor beta chains from one specimen sequenced in a study of post-analysis software for immune sequencing data. Every TCR beta cDNA library bore unique molecular identifiers. TCRdb itself ran the PCR reads through MiXCR, one entry per CDR3 protein. The sample contains a few hundred thousand distinct CDR3 sequences, 30% to 45% of which appear only once. The antigens these receptors bind are not known. Study findings and constraints: Patients had higher frequencies than controls of five TRBV segments, including TRBV5-6, TRBV5-1 and TRBV20-1.

The sequenced sample was blood. The receptors were gathered from a girl under 18 with multiple sclerosis.

V usage is TRBV20-1 and J usage is TRBJ2-5, with D perhaps TRBD1 (5 bases). The CDR3 has 16 residues. In germline, CDR1 is DFQATT, CDR2 SNEGSKA (reference sequence). Trimming took off 0 bases at V and 1 base at J, with 15 bases between the two ends. DNA for the CDR3: TGCAGTGCTAGAGATCAGGCAGGGCCGATCCAAGAGACCCAGTACTTC. Translating gives CSARDQAGPIQETQYF.

This clonotype occurred a few times. The CDR3 bases are TGTGCCAGCAGCGTAGAGGATGCAGATACGCAGTATTTT. This encodes CASSVEDADTQYF. The chain uses TRBV9 and TRBJ2-3; no firm D call. The V and J ends lost 0 bases and 4 bases respectively, with 6 bases between them. CDR1 and CDR2 (germline): SGDLS, YYNGEE. CDR3 length: 13 amino acids.

J is TRBJ2-5 and V is TRBV10-3; 9 bases agree with TRBD1. The J call could be wrong; TRBJ2-7 is a better fit for the DNA end. The CDR3 runs to 14 residues. Germline V gives CDR1 ENHRY, CDR2 SYGVKD. CDR3 protein: CAISGDRDPYEQYF. CDR3 nucleotides: TGTGCCATCAGTGGGGACAGGGACCCTTACGAGCAGTACTTC.

This rearrangement joins TRBV29-1 to TRBJ1-2; TRBD1 matches at 9 bases. The CDR3 extends over 15 amino acids. Germline trimming cut 4 bases from V and 8 bases from J; bases unmatched to any gene: 14. CDR1 SQVTM and CDR2 ANQGSEA come from the germline V gene. The CDR3 region has the DNA TGCAGCGTTGTTCGCGGAACAGGGGGCATCGGAGGCTACACCTTC. Protein sequence: CSVVRGTGGIGGYTF.

The chain has TRBV18 and TRBJ1-2, with TRBD1 as a possible D gene (5 bases). Per germline, CDR1 KGHSH and CDR2 LQKENI. The CDR3 is 15 residues long. Trimming took 1 base from V and 4 from J, leaving 13 bases between them. The CDR3 DNA reads as TGTGCCAGCTCACCACGACGACAGCCTATCTATGGCTACACCTTC. It encodes CASSPRRQPIYGYTF. The variable domain in full, with the rest retrieved from reference TRBV18 and TRBJ1-2, is NAGVMQNPRHLVRRRGQEARLRCSPMKGHSHVYWYRQLPEEGLKFMVYLQKENIIDESGMPKERFSAEFPKEGPSILRIQQVVRGDSAAYFCASSPRRQPIYGYTFGSGTRLTVV.

The chain employs TRBV7-2 and TRBJ2-5, with TRBD2 matching 7 bases. The CDR3 covers 16 residues. The J segment lost 1 base and the V segment lost 2 bases, leaving 7 bases of the junction unmatched. Germline assignment: CDR1 SGHTA and CDR2 FQGNSA. CDR3 region: CASSLRGGGLQETQYF. The CDR3 DNA is TGTGCCAGCAGCTTAAGAGGCGGGGGACTCCAAGAGACCCAGTACTTC.

This clonotype was counted between two and nine times. The CDR3 DNA reads TGCAGCGTTTTGATGGGGGACACTGAAGCTTTCTTT. Its protein product is CSVLMGDTEAFF. This chain connects TRBV29-1 to TRBJ1-1; D might be TRBD1 (5 bases). The CDR3 consists of 12 residues. CDR1 is SQVTM and CDR2 is ANQGSEA in the germline V gene. V gave up 5 bases and J gave up 3 bases, with 10 bases separating them.

The V call is TRBV9, the J call TRBJ1-2, with D perhaps TRBD1 (5 bases). This CDR3 comprises 15 residues. V was clipped by 4 bases and J by 4 bases, with 17 bases between them. CDR1 is SGDLS, CDR2 YYNGEE, per germline. The DNA of the CDR3 is TGTGCCAGCAGCTCCCGACAGAGGAGAGTCTATGGCTACACCTTC. It translates to CASSSRQRRVYGYTF.

The V call is TRBV7-8, the J call TRBJ2-1; TRBD1 matches 7 bases. The V gene's germline CDR1 is SGHVS and CDR2 FQNEAQ. V was pared by 5 bases and J by 2 bases, with 9 bases of the junction left unmatched. The CDR3 runs 16 residues. In DNA form, the CDR3 reads TGTGCCAGCAGCACACAGGGGACGATGACCTACAATGAGCAGTTCTTC. This translates into CASSTQGTMTYNEQFF. Full variable domain (rest looked up from reference TRBV7-8 and TRBJ2-1): GAGVSQSPRYKVAKRGQDVALRCDPISGHVSLFWYQQALGQGPEFLTYFQNEAQLDKSGLPSDRFFAERPEGSVSTLKIQRTQQEDSAVYLCASSTQGTMTYNEQFFGPGTRLTVL.

The chain combines TRBV11-1 with TRBJ2-3, with 10 bases identical to TRBD2. The CDR3 is 15 residues long. The junction had 6 bases not matched to a gene; V was cut back by 5 bases and J by 4 bases. Germline assignment: CDR1 SGHAT and CDR2 FQDESV (reference sequence). CDR3 residues: CASSARTSGADTQYF. The DNA for the CDR3 is TGTGCCAGCAGCGCCAGGACTAGCGGAGCAGATACGCAGTATTTT.